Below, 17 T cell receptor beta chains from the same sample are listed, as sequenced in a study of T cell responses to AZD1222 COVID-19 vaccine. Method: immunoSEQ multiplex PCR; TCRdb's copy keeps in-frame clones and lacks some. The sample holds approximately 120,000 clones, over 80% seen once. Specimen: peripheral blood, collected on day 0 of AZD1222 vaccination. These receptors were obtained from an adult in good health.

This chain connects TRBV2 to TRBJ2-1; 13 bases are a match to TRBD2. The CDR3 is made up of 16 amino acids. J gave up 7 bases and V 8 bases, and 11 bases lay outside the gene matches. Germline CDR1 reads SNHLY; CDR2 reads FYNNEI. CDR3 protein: CASHRTSGRYSNEQFF. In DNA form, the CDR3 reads TGTGCCAGCCACCGGACTAGCGGGAGATATTCGAATGAGCAGTTCTTC.

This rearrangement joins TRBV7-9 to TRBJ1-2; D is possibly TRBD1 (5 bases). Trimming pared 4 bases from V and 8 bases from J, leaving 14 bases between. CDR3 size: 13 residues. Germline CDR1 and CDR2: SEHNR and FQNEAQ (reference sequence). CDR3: CASSSVRGGGYTF. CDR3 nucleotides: TGTGCCAGCAGCTCGGTGAGGGGAGGGGGCTACACCTTC. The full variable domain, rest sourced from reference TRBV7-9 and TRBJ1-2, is DTGVSQNPRHKITKRGQNVTFRCDPISEHNRLYWYRQTLGQGPEFLTYFQNEAQLEKSRLLSDRFSAERPKGSFSTLEIQRTEQGDSAMYLCASSSVRGGGYTFGSGTRLTVV.

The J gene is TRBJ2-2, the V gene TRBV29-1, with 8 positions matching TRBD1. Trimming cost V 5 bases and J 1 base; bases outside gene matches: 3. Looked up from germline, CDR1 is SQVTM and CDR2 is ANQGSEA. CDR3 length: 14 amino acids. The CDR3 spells CSVKTGVNTGELFF. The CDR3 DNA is TGCAGCGTTAAGACAGGGGTGAACACCGGGGAGCTGTTTTTT.

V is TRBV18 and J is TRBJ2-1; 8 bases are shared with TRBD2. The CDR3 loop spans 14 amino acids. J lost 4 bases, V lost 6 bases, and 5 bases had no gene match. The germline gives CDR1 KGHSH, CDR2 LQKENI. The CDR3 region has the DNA TGTGCCAGCTCCTGGACTAGCTTATACAATGAGCAGTTCTTC. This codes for CASSWTSLYNEQFF.

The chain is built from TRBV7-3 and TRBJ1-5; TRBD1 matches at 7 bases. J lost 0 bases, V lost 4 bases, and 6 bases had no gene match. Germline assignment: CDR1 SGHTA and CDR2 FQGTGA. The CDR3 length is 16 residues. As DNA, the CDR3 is TGTGCCAGCAGCTCCCGGGACAGATATAGCAATCAGCCCCAGCATTTT. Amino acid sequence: CASSSRDRYSNQPQHF. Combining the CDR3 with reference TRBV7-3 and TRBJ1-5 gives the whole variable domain GAGVSQTPSNKVTEKGKYVELRCDPISGHTALYWYRQSLGQGPEFLIYFQGTGAADDSGLPNDRFFAVRPEGSVSTLKIQRTERGDSAVYLCASSSRDRYSNQPQHFGDGTRLSIL.

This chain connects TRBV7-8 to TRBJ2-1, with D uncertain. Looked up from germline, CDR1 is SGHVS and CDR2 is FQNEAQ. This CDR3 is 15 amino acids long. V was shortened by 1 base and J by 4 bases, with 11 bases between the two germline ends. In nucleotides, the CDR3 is TGTGCCAGCAGCTTAGGTAGGGTGACATACAATGAGCAGTTCTTC. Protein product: CASSLGRVTYNEQFF.

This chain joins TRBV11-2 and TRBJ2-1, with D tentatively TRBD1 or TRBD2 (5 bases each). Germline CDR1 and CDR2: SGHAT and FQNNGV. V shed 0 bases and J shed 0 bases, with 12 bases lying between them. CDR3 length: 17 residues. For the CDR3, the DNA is TGTGCCAGCAGCTTAGAGCCCTCCGGGACCTCCTACAATGAGCAGTTCTTC. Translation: CASSLEPSGTSYNEQFF.

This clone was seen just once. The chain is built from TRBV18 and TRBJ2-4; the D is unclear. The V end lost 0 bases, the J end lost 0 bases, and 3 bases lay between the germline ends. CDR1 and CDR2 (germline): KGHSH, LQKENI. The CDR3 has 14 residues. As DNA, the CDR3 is TGTGCCAGCTCACCACCGGGAGCCAAAAACATTCAGTACTTC. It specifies CASSPPGAKNIQYF.

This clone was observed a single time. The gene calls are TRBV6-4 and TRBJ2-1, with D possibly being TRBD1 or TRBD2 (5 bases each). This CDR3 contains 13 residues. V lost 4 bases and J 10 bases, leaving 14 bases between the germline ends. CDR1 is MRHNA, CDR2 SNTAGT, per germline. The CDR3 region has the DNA TGTGCCAGCAGTGGGGACGGGGTTGGAGAGCAGTTCTTC. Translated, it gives CASSGDGVGEQFF.

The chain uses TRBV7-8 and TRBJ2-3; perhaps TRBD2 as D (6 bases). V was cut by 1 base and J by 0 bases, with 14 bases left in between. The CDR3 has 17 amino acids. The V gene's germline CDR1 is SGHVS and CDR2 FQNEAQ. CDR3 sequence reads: CASSLVEGPKSTDTQYF. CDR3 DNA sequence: TGTGCCAGCAGCTTAGTGGAGGGGCCGAAAAGCACAGATACGCAGTATTTT.

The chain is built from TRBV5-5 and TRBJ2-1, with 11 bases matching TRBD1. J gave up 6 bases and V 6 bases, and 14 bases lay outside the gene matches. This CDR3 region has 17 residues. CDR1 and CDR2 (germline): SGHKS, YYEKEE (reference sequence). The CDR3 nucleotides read TGTGCCAGCATTTCTCTACGGACAGGGGGCGTACGCAATGAGCAGTTCTTC. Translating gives CASISLRTGGVRNEQFF.

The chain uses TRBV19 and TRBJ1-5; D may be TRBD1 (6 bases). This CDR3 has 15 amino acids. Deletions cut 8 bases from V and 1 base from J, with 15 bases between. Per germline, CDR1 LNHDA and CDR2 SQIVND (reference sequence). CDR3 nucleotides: TGTGCCAGTGTAGCTGGGACATTGAGCAATCAGCCCCAGCATTTT. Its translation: CASVAGTLSNQPQHF.

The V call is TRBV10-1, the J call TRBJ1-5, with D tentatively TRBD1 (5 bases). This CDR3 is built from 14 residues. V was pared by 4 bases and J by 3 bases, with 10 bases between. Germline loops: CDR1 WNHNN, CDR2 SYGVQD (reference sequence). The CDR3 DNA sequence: TGCGCCAGCAGTGCGCACAGGTCCAATCAGCCCCAGCATTTT. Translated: CASSAHRSNQPQHF.

CDR3 protein: CASSRDGHARDTEAFF. CDR3 nucleotides: TGTGCCAGCAGCCGGGACGGACACGCAAGGGACACTGAAGCTTTCTTT. The chain joins TRBV9 to TRBJ1-1; D possibly corresponds to TRBD1 (5 bases). With 4 bases removed from V and 3 bases from J, the gap between germline ends came to 19 bases. This CDR3 has 16 residues. Per germline, CDR1 SGDLS and CDR2 YYNGEE.

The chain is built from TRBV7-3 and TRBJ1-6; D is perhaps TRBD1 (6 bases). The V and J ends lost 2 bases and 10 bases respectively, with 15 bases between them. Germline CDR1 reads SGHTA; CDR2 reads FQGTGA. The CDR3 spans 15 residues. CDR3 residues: CASSLLGQGRSPLHF. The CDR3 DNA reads TGTGCCAGCAGCTTACTAGGGCAGGGGCGGTCACCCCTCCACTTT. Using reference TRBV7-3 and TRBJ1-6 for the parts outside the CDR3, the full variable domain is GAGVSQTPSNKVTEKGKYVELRCDPISGHTALYWYRQSLGQGPEFLIYFQGTGAADDSGLPNDRFFAVRPEGSVSTLKIQRTERGDSAVYLCASSLLGQGRSPLHFGNGTRLTVT.

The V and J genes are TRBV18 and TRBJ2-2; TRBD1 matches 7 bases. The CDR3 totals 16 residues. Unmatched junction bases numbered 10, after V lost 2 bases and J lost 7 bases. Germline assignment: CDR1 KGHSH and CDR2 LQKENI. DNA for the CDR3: TGTGCCAGCTCACCAGACAGGGCGAGAGGCGGCGGGGAGCTGTTTTTT. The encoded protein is CASSPDRARGGGELFF.

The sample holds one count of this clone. CDR3 amino acids: CASTLGTEGGELFF. For the CDR3, the DNA is TGCGCCAGCACCCTAGGGACAGAAGGCGGGGAGCTGTTTTTT. The V gene is TRBV5-1, the J gene TRBJ2-2; 7 bases are a match to TRBD1. The ends lost 6 bases at V and 7 bases at J; junction bases unmatched: 9. Germline V CDR1 and CDR2: SGHRS, YFSETQ. This CDR3 is built from 14 residues.